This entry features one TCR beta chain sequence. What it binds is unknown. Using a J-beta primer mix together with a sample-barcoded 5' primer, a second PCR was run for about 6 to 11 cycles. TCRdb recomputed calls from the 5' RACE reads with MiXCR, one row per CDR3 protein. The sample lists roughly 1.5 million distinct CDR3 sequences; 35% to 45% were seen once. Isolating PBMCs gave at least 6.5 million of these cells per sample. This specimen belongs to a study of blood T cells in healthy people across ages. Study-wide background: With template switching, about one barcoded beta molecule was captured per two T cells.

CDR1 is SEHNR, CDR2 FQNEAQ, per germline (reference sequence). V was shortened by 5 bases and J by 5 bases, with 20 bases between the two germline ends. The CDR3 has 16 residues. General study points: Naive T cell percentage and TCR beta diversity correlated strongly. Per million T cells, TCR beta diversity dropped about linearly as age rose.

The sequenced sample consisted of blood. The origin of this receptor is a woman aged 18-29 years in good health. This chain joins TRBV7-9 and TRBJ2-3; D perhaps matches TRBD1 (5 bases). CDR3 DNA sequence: TGTGCCAGCAGCCCCCACAACAGGAGCAGGATAGATACGCAGTATTTT. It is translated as CASSPHNRSRIDTQYF.